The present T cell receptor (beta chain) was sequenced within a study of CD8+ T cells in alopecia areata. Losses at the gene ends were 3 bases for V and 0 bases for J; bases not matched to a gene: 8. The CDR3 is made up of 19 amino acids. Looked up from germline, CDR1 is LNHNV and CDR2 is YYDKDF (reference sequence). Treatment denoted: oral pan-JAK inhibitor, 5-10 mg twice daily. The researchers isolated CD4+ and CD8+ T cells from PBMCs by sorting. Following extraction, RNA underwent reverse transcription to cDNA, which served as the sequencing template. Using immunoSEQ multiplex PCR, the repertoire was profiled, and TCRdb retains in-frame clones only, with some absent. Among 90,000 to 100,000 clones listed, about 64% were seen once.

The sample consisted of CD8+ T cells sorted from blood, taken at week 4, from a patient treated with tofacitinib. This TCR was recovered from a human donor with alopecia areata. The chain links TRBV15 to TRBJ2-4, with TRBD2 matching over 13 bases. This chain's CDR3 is CATSSSGTSGTLAKNIQYF. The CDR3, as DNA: TGTGCCACCAGCAGTTCAGGGACTAGCGGGACCCTAGCCAAAAACATTCAGTACTTC.